The T cell receptor beta chain under discussion was sequenced for a study of T cells in Graves' hyperthyroidism and ophthalmopathy. The CDR3 length is 14 residues. V was shortened by 2 bases and J by 0 bases, with 4 bases between the two germline ends. From germline, CDR1 is MNHEY and CDR2 SVGAGI. At least ten counts were recorded for this clonotype. RNA transcripts gave rise to amplified TCR beta CDR3 regions. Initially, a first-round RT-PCR of the TCR CDR3 employed the HTBI primer set. TCRdb used MiXCR to reprocess the multiplex PCR reads, holding one entry per CDR3 protein. The data contain about 380,000 distinct CDR3 sequences, roughly 15% of them seen just once; the ten biggest clones take up roughly 21%.

The TCR comes from a woman in her thirties with Graves' ophthalmopathy. Material for sequencing was blood. V usage is TRBV6-5 and J usage is TRBJ1-4; D is unresolved. Written as DNA, the CDR3 is TGTGCCAGCAGTTACGGGACAACTAATGAAAAACTGTTTTTT. It specifies CASSYGTTNEKLFF.